This passage covers 12 T cell receptor beta chains from one sample sequenced in a study of blood T cell repertoires in COVID-19. Libraries were prepared by immunoSEQ multiplex PCR; TCRdb keeps only in-frame clonotypes and omits some of them. The sample consists of around 130,000 clones, about 88% of them appearing once. The sample consisted of peripheral blood. These receptors all stem from a woman older than 75 with acute or convalescent COVID-19.

The J gene is TRBJ1-2, the V gene TRBV7-2; 9 bases are shared with TRBD1. After removal of 4 bases from V and 0 bases from J, the junction contained 6 bases not matched to a gene. CDR3 length equals 16 residues. Germline CDR1 and CDR2: SGHTA and FQGNSA. CDR3 bases: TGTGCCAGCAGCTCCTTAGGGACAGGGTCTAACTATGGCTACACCTTC. Amino acids: CASSSLGTGSNYGYTF. Complete variable domain (other parts from reference TRBV7-2 and TRBJ1-2): GAGVSQSPSNKVTEKGKDVELRCDPISGHTALYWYRQSLGQGLEFLIYFQGNSAPDKSGLPSDRFSAERTGGSVSTLTIQRTQQEDSAVYLCASSSLGTGSNYGYTFGSGTRLTVV.

The chain employs TRBV25-1 and TRBJ1-2; 10 nucleotides match TRBD1. CDR1 MGHDK and CDR2 SYGVNS come from the germline V gene. The CDR3 contains 16 residues. Germline trimming cut 7 bases from V and 4 bases from J; bases unmatched to any gene: 12. CDR3 in amino acids: CASILKGQGDSYGYTF. CDR3 sequence (DNA): TGTGCCAGCATCTTGAAAGGACAGGGGGATTCCTATGGCTACACCTTC.

V usage is TRBV2 and J usage is TRBJ2-3; no definite D call. Looked up from germline, CDR1 is SNHLY and CDR2 is FYNNEI. The V end lost 3 bases, the J end lost 2 bases, and 9 bases lay between the germline ends. The CDR3 loop spans 14 amino acids. The CDR3, as DNA: TGTGCCAGCAGTGAGCCCCTCTACACAGATACGCAGTATTTT. Translated: CASSEPLYTDTQYF.

This chain joins TRBV3-1 (or the pseudogene TRBV3-2) and TRBJ2-7, with TRBD2 as a possible D gene (6 bases). The CDR3 has 12 residues. CDR1 and CDR2 (germline): LGHDT, YNNKEL (reference sequence). Trimming removed 4 bases from V and 4 bases from J, with 8 bases in between. The CDR3 sequence is CASSRRGYEQYF. The CDR3 nucleotides are TGTGCCAGCAGCCGGAGGGGTTACGAGCAGTACTTC.

Many counts were recorded for this clone. CDR3 loop: CASSRGRTGGAYGYTF. DNA for the CDR3: TGTGCCAGCAGTAGAGGCCGTACAGGGGGCGCCTATGGCTACACCTTC. The genes are TRBV6-2 or TRBV6-3 and TRBJ1-2, with 9 bases lining up with TRBD1. The J segment lost 4 bases and the V segment lost 5 bases, leaving 11 bases of the junction unmatched. Per the germline V gene, CDR1 is MNHEY and CDR2 is SVGEGT. The CDR3 covers 16 residues.

DNA of the CDR3: TGTGCCAGTAAAGCGGGGTCCCACACCGGGGAGCTGTTTTTT. It is translated as CASKAGSHTGELFF. The gene calls are TRBV28 and TRBJ2-2, with 7 bases matching TRBD2. The V segment lost 9 bases and the J segment 3 bases; nucleotides outside the gene matches: 7. CDR3 length: 14 residues. Germline-derived CDR1 and CDR2 are MDHEN and SYDVKM.

The gene calls are TRBV4-3 and TRBJ1-5; TRBD1 agrees at 8 bases. J gave up 6 bases and V 4 bases, and 5 bases lay outside the gene matches. Germline lookup yields CDR1 LGHNA and CDR2 YSLEER. CDR3 size: 14 residues. The CDR3 loop is CASSPDRVVQPQHF. The DNA for the CDR3 is TGCGCCAGCAGCCCGGACAGGGTGGTTCAGCCCCAGCATTTT.

The chain couples TRBV4-1 to TRBJ2-5, with 16 bases matching TRBD2. CDR1 is MGHRA, CDR2 YSYEKL, per germline. This CDR3 spans 17 amino acids. With 3 bases clipped from V and 5 bases from J, the junction kept 6 bases outside the gene matches. The CDR3 DNA is TGCGCCAGCAGCCAGCCGGGACTAGCGGGGGGGCGGGAGACCCAGTACTTC. It yields the protein CASSQPGLAGGRETQYF.

This clone was detected many times. The V and J genes are TRBV27 and TRBJ1-3; D is undetermined. Trimming pared 2 bases from V and 0 bases from J, leaving 8 bases between. The CDR3 contains 15 residues. The germline CDR1 and CDR2 sequences are MNHEY and SMNVEV (reference sequence). This chain's CDR3 is CASSLGGSSGNTIYF. DNA of the CDR3: TGTGCCAGCAGTTTAGGCGGATCCTCTGGAAACACCATATATTTT.

The J gene is TRBJ1-3, the V gene TRBV2; D unresolved. The CDR3 is 15 amino acids. The germline V gene has CDR1 SNHLY and CDR2 FYNNEI. V was trimmed by 5 bases and J by 0 bases, leaving 11 bases between them. CDR3: CASSISFDSGNTIYF. Here the CDR3 DNA reads TGTGCCAGCAGTATAAGCTTTGACTCTGGAAACACCATATATTTT. Looking up the rest from reference TRBV2 and TRBJ1-3 gives the full variable domain: EPEVTQTPSHQVTQMGQEVILRCVPISNHLYFYWYRQILGQKVEFLVSFYNNEISEKSEIFDDQFSVERPDGSNFTLKIRSTKLEDSAMYFCASSISFDSGNTIYFGEGSWLTVV.

V usage is TRBV6-2 or TRBV6-3 and J usage is TRBJ1-5; D remains unclear. Between the trimmed V and J ends, which lost 0 bases and 2 bases, there was a span of 11 bases. This CDR3 region has 16 residues. Per the germline V gene, CDR1 is MNHEY and CDR2 is SVGEGT. The CDR3 DNA reads TGTGCCAGCAGTTACTCGAAAGCAACTGGCAATCAGCCCCAGCATTTT. Protein: CASSYSKATGNQPQHF.

The chain joins TRBV7-9 to TRBJ1-2; no reliable D call. Trimming cost V 5 bases and J 4 bases, with 20 bases left between them. The CDR3 extends over 16 amino acids. Germline V gives CDR1 SEHNR, CDR2 FQNEAQ (reference sequence). CDR3 amino acids: CASSPRLAKGSYGYTF. The DNA of the CDR3 is TGTGCCAGCAGCCCGCGACTAGCGAAAGGGAGCTATGGCTACACCTTC.